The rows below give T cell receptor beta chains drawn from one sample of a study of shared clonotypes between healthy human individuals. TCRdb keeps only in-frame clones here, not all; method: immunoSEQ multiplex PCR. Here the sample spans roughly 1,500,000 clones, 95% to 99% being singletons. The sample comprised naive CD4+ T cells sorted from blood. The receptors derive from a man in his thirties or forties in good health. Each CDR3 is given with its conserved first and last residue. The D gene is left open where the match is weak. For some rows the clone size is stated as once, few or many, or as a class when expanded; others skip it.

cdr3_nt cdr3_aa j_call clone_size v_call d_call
TGTGCCATCAGTGAGTCGACTCCAGGGGGCACGACTAGGGCCTCCTACGAGCAGTACTTC CAISESTPGGTTRASYEQYF TRBJ2-7 . TRBV10-3 TRBD1
TGTGCCAGCAGCTTAAAGGGACTAGCGGGAGGACGGTGGTCGACAGATACGCAGTATTTT CASSLKGLAGGRWSTDTQYF TRBJ2-3 . TRBV7-3 TRBD2
TGTGCCAGCAGCAAGACCTCTAGCGGGGATTACTACGAGCAGTACTTC CASSKTSSGDYYEQYF TRBJ2-7 . TRBV5-4 TRBD2
TGTGCCAGTCGGGTCCTAGCGGACTCCTACAATGAGCAGTTCTTC CASRVLADSYNEQFF TRBJ2-1 . TRBV19 TRBD2
TGTGCCAGCAGTTCTACTGGACAGGGGGCTGAAGCTTTCTTT CASSSTGQGAEAFF TRBJ1-1 . TRBV6-5 TRBD1
TGTGCCAGCAGCGAGGGACAGGGAAGTCAGCCCCAGCATTTT CASSEGQGSQPQHF TRBJ1-5 once TRBV9 TRBD1
TGCGCCAGCAGCTTGTCTATCAGGGCCAGGAACACTGAAGCTTTCTTT CASSLSIRARNTEAFF TRBJ1-1 once TRBV5-1 .
TGCGCCAGCACCTCCCCTAGGGACAGCCGGAAGTCACTGTACGAGCAGTACTTC CASTSPRDSRKSLYEQYF TRBJ2-7 . TRBV23-1 TRBD1
TGTGCCAGCAGAGTCGGGGGGACCGGGGAGCTGTTTTTT CASRVGGTGELFF TRBJ2-2 . TRBV6-6 TRBD2
TGTGCCAGCAGCTTAGCGGGAGGGCCTGGAGAGACCCAGTACTTC CASSLAGGPGETQYF TRBJ2-5 . TRBV5-4 TRBD2
TGTGCCAGCAGCTTGGTGGGGTTCTCCTACGAGCAGTACTTC CASSLVGFSYEQYF TRBJ2-7 . TRBV5-5 .
TGCGCCAGCAGCTTGGCAGTCGGCCCACCCTCCTACGAGCAGTACTTC CASSLAVGPPSYEQYF TRBJ2-7 . TRBV5-1 .
TGCGCCAGCAGCCAAGATCGAGCAGGCTTCTCTGGAAACACCATATATTTT CASSQDRAGFSGNTIYF TRBJ1-3 . TRBV4-1 .
TGTGCCAGTAGGGGGACTAGCGGGAGTCTCTACGAGCAGTACTTC CASRGTSGSLYEQYF TRBJ2-7 . TRBV19 TRBD2
TGTGCCAGCAGTCTCGGGACTAGCGGGTATCTAACGGATACGCAGTATTTT CASSLGTSGYLTDTQYF TRBJ2-3 . TRBV28 TRBD2
TGTGCCAGCAGTGGGCACACCGGGGAGCTGTTTTTT CASSGHTGELFF TRBJ2-2 . TRBV2 .
TGTGCCATCAGTGTTTTGGGACAGGCACCAGATACGCAGTATTTT CAISVLGQAPDTQYF TRBJ2-3 . TRBV10-3 TRBD1
TGTGCCATCAGTGAGTCGGAGAGCACAGATACGCAGTATTTT CAISESESTDTQYF TRBJ2-3 . TRBV10-3 .
TGTGCCAGCAGTTTATTAGGCAGCTCTGGAAACACCATATATTTT CASSLLGSSGNTIYF TRBJ1-3 . TRBV27 .
TGCAGCGTGGGGTGGGCGGGAGAGGCCTACGAGCAGTACTTC CSVGWAGEAYEQYF TRBJ2-7 . TRBV29-1 TRBD2
TGTGCCAGCAGCTCATCCGGGACTAGCGGGAGCGAGCAGTACTTC CASSSSGTSGSEQYF TRBJ2-7 . TRBV7-6 TRBD2
TGTGCCAGCAGCCTGGGGACAGGGGGCGTGAACACTGAAGCTTTCTTT CASSLGTGGVNTEAFF TRBJ1-1 . TRBV5-5 TRBD1
TGTGCCAGCGTGGGAATAGGACTCCTAAATCAGTTCTTC CASVGIGLLNQFF TRBJ2-1 . TRBV2 .
TGTGCCAGTGGCGGGGGGAGCTCCTACGAGCAGTACTTC CASGGGSSYEQYF TRBJ2-7 . TRBV28 TRBD2
TGTGCCAGCTCACAAAACCAGGGCCGAGAATACGAGCAGTACTTC CASSQNQGREYEQYF TRBJ2-7 . TRBV18 .
TGTGCCAGCAGCCGCGTAGCTAAAGGACAGAACTCCTACAATGAGCAGTTCTTC CASSRVAKGQNSYNEQFF TRBJ2-1 . TRBV7-9 .
TGTGCCAGCAGCTTAGGTGGACAGGGACCCTCTGGGGCCAACGTCCTGACTTTC CASSLGGQGPSGANVLTF TRBJ2-6 . TRBV11-2 TRBD1
TGTGCCTGGACCCCCCACGGGTCGGCTGAAGCTTTCTTT CAWTPHGSAEAFF TRBJ1-1 . TRBV30 .
TGTGCCAGCAGCGTAGGCCGGAGCTCTGGAAACACCATATATTTT CASSVGRSSGNTIYF TRBJ1-3 . TRBV9 .
TGTGCCAGTAGTATGGGCGGGAGGACAGATACGCAGTATTTT CASSMGGRTDTQYF TRBJ2-3 . TRBV19 TRBD2
TGTGCCAGCTCAGCAAAACAGGGTTACGAGCAGTACTTC CASSAKQGYEQYF TRBJ2-7 . TRBV18 .
TGTGCCAGCAGCTTGGGCACAGGGTTTCGGGAAAAACTGTTTTTT CASSLGTGFREKLFF TRBJ1-4 . TRBV11-1 .
TGTGCCAGCACGCAGACTAGCGGAAACTACAATGAGCAGTTCTTC CASTQTSGNYNEQFF TRBJ2-1 once TRBV2 TRBD2
TGTGCCAGCACCCCCTCGGGACAGGGAGAAGAGCAGTACTTC CASTPSGQGEEQYF TRBJ2-7 . TRBV7-9 TRBD1
TGTGCCAGCCGCCGGGAACATGGCTACACCTTC CASRREHGYTF TRBJ1-2 . TRBV6-5 .
TGTGCCAGCAGTTTAGAGGCGGGAGGGGTATACGAGCAGTACTTC CASSLEAGGVYEQYF TRBJ2-7 . TRBV27 TRBD2
TGTGCTAGTGGTTTACCAGGTGGGACCTATGGCTACACCTTC CASGLPGGTYGYTF TRBJ1-2 . TRBV12-5 .
TGTGCCAGCAGCCAAGAACAGGGGTACTATGGCTACACCTTC CASSQEQGYYGYTF TRBJ1-2 . TRBV14 TRBD1
TGTGCCAGCAGCTTAGAACCCGAAAGGGGTCCAGATACGCAGTATTTT CASSLEPERGPDTQYF TRBJ2-3 . TRBV7-6 .
TGCAGCGTTCACGGGGGAGAAGAGACCCAGTACTTC CSVHGGEETQYF TRBJ2-5 . TRBV29-1 .
TGCGCCAGCAGCTTGAACACAGGGGGCGATGAAAAACTGTTTTTT CASSLNTGGDEKLFF TRBJ1-4 once TRBV5-1 TRBD1
TGTGCCAGCAGTTACTCTTACAGTCCTTCCTACGAGCAGTACTTC CASSYSYSPSYEQYF TRBJ2-7 . TRBV6-5 .
TGTGCCAGCGCGGGATTAAGTGAGCAGTACTTC CASAGLSEQYF TRBJ2-7 few TRBV27 .
TGTGCCAGCAGCACCCCGACAGGACGAACCTATGGCTACACCTTC CASSTPTGRTYGYTF TRBJ1-2 . TRBV9 .
TGTGCCAGCAGCCGTGGCGGAAACACCATATATTTT CASSRGGNTIYF TRBJ1-3 . TRBV9 .
TGTGCCAGTAGTAGGACAGTTAGCAGTGACGAGCAGTACTTC CASSRTVSSDEQYF TRBJ2-7 . TRBV19 .
TGTGCCAGCAGTTCAGGGACCGGAGGAGAGACCCAGTACTTC CASSSGTGGETQYF TRBJ2-5 . TRBV27 .
TGTGCCAGCTCACCAAAGGGGGGGAGCGAGCAGTACTTC CASSPKGGSEQYF TRBJ2-7 . TRBV18 .
TGCAGTGCTAGCGTACACAATGAGCAGTTCTTC CSASVHNEQFF TRBJ2-1 . TRBV20-1 .
TGTGCCAGCAGTCGAAACACTGAAGCTTTCTTT CASSRNTEAFF TRBJ1-1 . TRBV28 .
TGTGCCAGCAAAAGGGAAATGGGAGGCTACGAGCAGTACTTC CASKREMGGYEQYF TRBJ2-7 once TRBV6-1 .
TGTGCCAGCAGCCTAGGGGCCTATAATGAAAAACTGTTTTTT CASSLGAYNEKLFF TRBJ1-4 . TRBV7-9 .
TGTGCCAGCAGTTGGAAAGGGGGTAATGAAAAACTGTTTTTT CASSWKGGNEKLFF TRBJ1-4 . TRBV6-6 .